This T cell receptor (beta chain) was obtained from a study of blood T cell repertoires in COVID-19. Germline V lookup: CDR1 SGHKS, CDR2 YYEKEE (reference sequence). The V end was cut by 3 bases, the J end by 3 bases, with 19 bases between. The CDR3 has 16 amino acids. This table comes from immunoSEQ multiplex PCR, and its TCRdb copy is limited to in-frame clones, with some not included. The sample lists 450,000 to 500,000 clones, around 90% occurring once. This TCR was sampled from a woman aged 18 to 35 who had recovered from COVID-19. The J gene is TRBJ2-7, the V gene TRBV5-5, with D hard to call. Material for sequencing was PBMCs or T cells enriched from blood (not recorded which). The DNA for the CDR3 is TGTGCCAGCAGCTCAACCCCTAATACAGTGGACTACGAGCAGTACTTC. Protein product: CASSSTPNTVDYEQYF.